There are a few counts of the clone carrying this TCR beta chain. V lost 6 bases to trimming and J lost 4 bases; unmatched junction nucleotides: 11. The CDR3 runs to 15 residues. TCRdb re-derived calls from the 5' RACE reads in MiXCR, one entry per CDR3 protein. The data contain about 64,000 distinct CDR3 sequences, over 10% of them seen just once; the ten biggest clones take up 1.2% to 1.5%. This entry comes from a study of early T cells in non-severe SARS-CoV-2 infection. The receptor was derived from an adult who was a healthcare worker with PCR-confirmed SARS-CoV-2 infection or an uninfected control (not recorded which). The chain uses TRBV12-3 or TRBV12-4 and TRBJ1-2; TRBD1 matches 7 bases. The material was whole blood, obtained at baseline. DNA of the CDR3: TGTGCCAGCAGCCTACAGGGGACAGTCGGCTATGGCTACACCTTC. Protein product: CASSLQGTVGYGYTF.